This T cell receptor (beta chain) appears in the sequencing data of a study of Ad26.COV2.S vaccination and SARS-CoV-2 variants. Trimming shortened V by 3 bases and J by 4 bases, and 7 bases separated the two germline ends. This CDR3 contains 13 residues. The germline gives CDR1 SNHLY, CDR2 FYNNEI. Treatment in this sample: over 15 received Ad26.COV2.S at low or high dose, single or two shots; 5 received placebo; per-sample allocation not given. All samples were drawn on day 63, counting from the first vaccine or placebo injection. Measured with immunoSEQ multiplex PCR; TCRdb has only the in-frame clones, and not every one. The table shows hundreds of thousands of clones, with 80% to 90% occurring only once.

The rearrangement links TRBV2 to TRBJ1-3; D ambiguous. This TCR was sampled from a person between 18 and 60 years old who received the Ad26.COV2.S COVID-19 vaccine or a placebo. Sample: peripheral blood, taken in a trial of Ad26.COV2.S vaccine versus placebo. CDR3 residues: CASSEVEGNTIYF. The CDR3, as DNA: TGTGCCAGCAGTGAGGTAGAGGGAAACACCATATATTTT.